The T cell receptor (beta chain) described here comes from a study of blood T cells in healthy people across ages. CDR1 and CDR2 from the germline V gene are SNHLY and FYNNEI. V was trimmed by 1 base and J by 3 bases, leaving 6 bases between them. CDR3 length: 13 amino acids. Notes on this clonotype: Antigen: not known.

Notes on the study in general: One million T cells yielded diversity estimates that were considered underestimates.

With a J-beta primer mix and a sample-barcoded 5' primer, a second PCR ran roughly 6 to 12 cycles. MiXCR was run by TCRdb on the 5' RACE reads, yielding one entry per CDR3 protein. Seen here are around 700,000 distinct CDR3 sequences, 25% observed once, and the top ten hold just under 9.5%. This same sample was also taken into another study, of T cells of mothers and their children.

The clonotype originates from a boy aged 5-17 years in good health. What was sequenced was blood. The chain uses TRBV2 and TRBJ1-2; no clear D. CDR3 protein: CASSEVEDYGYTF. For the CDR3, the DNA is TGTGCCAGCAGTGAAGTGGAAGACTATGGCTACACCTTC.